These 8 T cell receptor beta chains share one sample of origin, sequenced in a study of blood T cell repertoires in COVID-19. Sequencing was performed with immunoSEQ multiplex PCR; in TCRdb, only in-frame clones are kept and a portion is missing. The sample includes 130,000 or so clones, around 89% of them seen just once. The sequencing input was peripheral blood. The source is a human donor in a cohort sampled during active COVID-19.

V and J are TRBV5-1 and TRBJ2-5; TRBD1 agrees at 8 bases. CDR3 size: 14 residues. Looked up from germline, CDR1 is SGHRS and CDR2 is YFSETQ. V was clipped by 3 bases and J by 5 bases; unmatched bases: 6. The CDR3 here is CASSSPGGRETQYF. CDR3 bases: TGCGCCAGCAGCTCTCCAGGGGGCAGGGAGACCCAGTACTTC.

A note on this clone: Within the sample, other DNA sequences also encode this same CDR3. The rearrangement joins TRBV5-1 to TRBJ1-1; possible D gene TRBD1, 5 bases. Germline-derived CDR1 and CDR2 are SGHRS and YFSETQ. The CDR3 runs 14 residues. Trimming cost V 0 bases and J 3 bases, with 9 bases left between them. The CDR3 reads CASSLGGGDTEAFF. The CDR3 region has the DNA TGCGCCAGCAGCTTGGGTGGGGGGGACACTGAAGCTTTCTTT.

The chain combines TRBV5-8 with TRBJ2-1; D is perhaps TRBD2 (5 bases). Trimming left V 4 bases short and J 6 bases short, with 8 bases between. CDR3 length: 12 amino acids. Germline CDR1 and CDR2: SGHTS and YDEGEE. The CDR3 DNA reads TGTGCCAGCAGCCGCCGGGGCAATGAGCAGTTCTTC. This codes for CASSRRGNEQFF.

V gene TRBV20-1 combines with J gene TRBJ2-7; 7 nucleotides match TRBD1. The trim removed 5 bases at V and 5 bases at J, leaving 3 bases unmatched. The CDR3 has 11 residues. Germline CDR1 DFQATT, CDR2 SNEGSKA (reference sequence). The CDR3 here is CSAGQGDEQYF. The CDR3, as DNA: TGCAGTGCTGGGCAGGGGGACGAGCAGTACTTC.

The CDR3 protein is CATSSRGTGHNEQFF. The CDR3 region has the DNA TGTGCCACCAGCAGCCGAGGGACAGGGCACAATGAGCAGTTCTTC. The chain couples TRBV15 to TRBJ2-1, with 9 bases aligning to TRBD1. CDR1 LNHNV and CDR2 YYDKDF come from the germline V gene (reference sequence). After removal of 3 bases from V and 5 bases from J, the junction contained 5 bases not matched to a gene. The CDR3 is 15 residues long.

This clone was seen more than once but under ten times. The J gene is TRBJ1-2, the V gene TRBV10-3; no definite D call. Germline V gives CDR1 ENHRY, CDR2 SYGVKD. Trimming took 4 bases from V and 5 from J, leaving 17 bases between them. The CDR3 spans 15 residues. The CDR3 DNA sequence: TGTGCCATCAGTGCAACTCAGGCTCCCTCTTATGGCTACACCTTC. Protein product: CAISATQAPSYGYTF.

V and J are TRBV6-1 and TRBJ1-1; D not resolved. Trimming removed 3 bases at V and 1 base at J, with 6 bases between. This CDR3 spans 13 amino acids. Per germline, CDR1 MNHNS and CDR2 SASEGT. For the CDR3, the DNA is TGTGCCAGCAGTGATCGGAGGAACACTGAAGCTTTCTTT. Translation: CASSDRRNTEAFF.

V gene TRBV7-2 combines with J gene TRBJ2-5; D unclear. This CDR3 has 17 residues. Germline CDR1 is SGHTA and CDR2 is FQGNSA. V lost 3 bases, J lost 2 bases, and 19 bases lay in between. DNA of the CDR3: TGTGCCAGCAGCTTGCAGCCAACCGGCTCACTACAAGAGACCCAGTACTTC. It encodes CASSLQPTGSLQETQYF.